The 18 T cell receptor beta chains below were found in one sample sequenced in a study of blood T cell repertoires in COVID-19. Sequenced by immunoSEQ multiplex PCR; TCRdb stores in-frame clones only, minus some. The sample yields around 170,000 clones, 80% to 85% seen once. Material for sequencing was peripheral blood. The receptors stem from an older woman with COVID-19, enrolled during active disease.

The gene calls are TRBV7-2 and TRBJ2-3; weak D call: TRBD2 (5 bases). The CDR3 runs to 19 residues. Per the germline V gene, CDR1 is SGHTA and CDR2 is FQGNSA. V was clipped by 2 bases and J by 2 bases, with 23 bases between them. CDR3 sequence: CASSLFHRSPGRSTDTQYF. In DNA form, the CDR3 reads TGTGCCAGCAGCTTATTTCACCGTAGCCCGGGAAGGTCCACAGATACGCAGTATTTT.

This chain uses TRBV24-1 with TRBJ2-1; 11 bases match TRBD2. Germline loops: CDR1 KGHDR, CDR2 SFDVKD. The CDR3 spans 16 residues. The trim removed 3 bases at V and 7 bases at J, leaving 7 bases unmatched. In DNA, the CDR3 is TGTGCCACCAGTGATCCCCCCGGACTAGCGGGTAATGAGCAGTTCTTC. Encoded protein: CATSDPPGLAGNEQFF.

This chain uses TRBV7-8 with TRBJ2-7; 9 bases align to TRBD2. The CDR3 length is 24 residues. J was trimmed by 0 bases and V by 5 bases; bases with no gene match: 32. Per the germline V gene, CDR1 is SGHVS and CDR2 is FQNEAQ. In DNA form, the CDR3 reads TGTGCCAGCAGCCCGAGTAACCCCGAGGGACTAGCTGCCAGGGATCTATTGAGCTCCTACGAGCAGTACTTC. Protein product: CASSPSNPEGLAARDLLSSYEQYF.

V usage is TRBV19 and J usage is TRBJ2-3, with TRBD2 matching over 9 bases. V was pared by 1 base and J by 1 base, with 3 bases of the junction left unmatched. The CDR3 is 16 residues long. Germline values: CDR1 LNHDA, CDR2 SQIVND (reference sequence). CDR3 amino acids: CASSIGRLAGTDTQYF. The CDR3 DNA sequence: TGTGCCAGTAGTATAGGAAGACTAGCGGGCACAGATACGCAGTATTTT.

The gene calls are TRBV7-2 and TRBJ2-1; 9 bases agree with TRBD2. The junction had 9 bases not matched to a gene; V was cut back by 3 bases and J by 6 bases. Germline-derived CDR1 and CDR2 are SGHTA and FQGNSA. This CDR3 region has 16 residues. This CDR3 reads CASSFVGGRAGNEQFF. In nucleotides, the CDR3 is TGTGCCAGCAGCTTTGTGGGCGGGAGGGCCGGCAATGAGCAGTTCTTC.

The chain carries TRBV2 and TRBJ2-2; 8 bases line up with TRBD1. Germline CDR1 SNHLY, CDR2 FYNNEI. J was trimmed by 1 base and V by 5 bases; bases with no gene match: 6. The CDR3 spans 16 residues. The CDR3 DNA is TGTGCCAGCAGTATTCGACAGGGGCTGAACACCGGGGAGCTGTTTTTT. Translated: CASSIRQGLNTGELFF.

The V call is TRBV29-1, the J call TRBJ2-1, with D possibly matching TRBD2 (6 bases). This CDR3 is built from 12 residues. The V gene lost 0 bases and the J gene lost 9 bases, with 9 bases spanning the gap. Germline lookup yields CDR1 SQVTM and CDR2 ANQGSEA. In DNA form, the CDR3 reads TGCAGCGTTGAAGATGGGGGAGGTGAGCAGTTCTTC. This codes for CSVEDGGGEQFF.

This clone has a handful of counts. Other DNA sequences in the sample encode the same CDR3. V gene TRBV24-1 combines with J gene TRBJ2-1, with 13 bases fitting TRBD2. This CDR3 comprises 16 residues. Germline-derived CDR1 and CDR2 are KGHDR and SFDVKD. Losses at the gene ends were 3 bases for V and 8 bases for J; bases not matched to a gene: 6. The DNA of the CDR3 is TGTGCCACCAGTGATCTCGGACTAGCGGGAGTATATGAGCAGTTCTTC. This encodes CATSDLGLAGVYEQFF.

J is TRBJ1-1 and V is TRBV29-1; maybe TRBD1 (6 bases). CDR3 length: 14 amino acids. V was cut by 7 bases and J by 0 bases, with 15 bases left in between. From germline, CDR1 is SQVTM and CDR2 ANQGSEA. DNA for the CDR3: TGCAGCGCAAGGGGGACGGGGCTGAACACTGAAGCTTTCTTT. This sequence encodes CSARGTGLNTEAFF.

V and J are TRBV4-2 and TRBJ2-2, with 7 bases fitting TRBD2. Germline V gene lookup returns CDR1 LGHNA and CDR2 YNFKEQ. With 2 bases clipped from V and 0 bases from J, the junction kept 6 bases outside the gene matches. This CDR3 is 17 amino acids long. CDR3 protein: CASSQTTLAANTGELFF. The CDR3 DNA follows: TGTGCCAGCAGCCAAACTACCCTAGCGGCGAACACCGGGGAGCTGTTTTTT.

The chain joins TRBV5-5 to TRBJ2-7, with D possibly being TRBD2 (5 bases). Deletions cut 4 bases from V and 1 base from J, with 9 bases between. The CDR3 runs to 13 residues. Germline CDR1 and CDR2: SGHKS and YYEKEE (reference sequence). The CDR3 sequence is CASSQDWSYEQYF. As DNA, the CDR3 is TGTGCCAGCAGCCAGGACTGGTCCTACGAGCAGTACTTC.

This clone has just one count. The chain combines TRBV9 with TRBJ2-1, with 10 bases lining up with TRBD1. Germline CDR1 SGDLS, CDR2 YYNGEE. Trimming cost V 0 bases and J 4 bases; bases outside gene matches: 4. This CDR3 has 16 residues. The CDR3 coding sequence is TGTGCCAGCAGCGTAGCGACAGGGGGCAGTTACAATGAGCAGTTCTTC. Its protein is CASSVATGGSYNEQFF.

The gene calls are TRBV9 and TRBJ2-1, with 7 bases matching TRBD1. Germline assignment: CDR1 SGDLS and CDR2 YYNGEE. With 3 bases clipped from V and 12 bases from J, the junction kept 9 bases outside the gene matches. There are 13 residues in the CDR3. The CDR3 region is CASSDRRGWVQFF. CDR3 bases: TGTGCCAGCAGCGACCGCAGGGGGTGGGTGCAGTTCTTC.

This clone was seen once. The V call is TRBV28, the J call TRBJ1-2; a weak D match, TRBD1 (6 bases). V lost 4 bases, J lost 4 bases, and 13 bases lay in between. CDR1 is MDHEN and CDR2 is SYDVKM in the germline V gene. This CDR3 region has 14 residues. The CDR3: CASSWPGQFYGYTF. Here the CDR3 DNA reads TGTGCCAGCAGTTGGCCCGGACAGTTCTATGGCTACACCTTC.

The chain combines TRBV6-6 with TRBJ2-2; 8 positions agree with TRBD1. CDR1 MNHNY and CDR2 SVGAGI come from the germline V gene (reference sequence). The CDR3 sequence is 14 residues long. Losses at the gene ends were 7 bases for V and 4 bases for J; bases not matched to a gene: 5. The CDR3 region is CASNRQGSTGELFF. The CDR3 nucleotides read TGTGCCAGCAACCGACAGGGGAGCACCGGGGAGCTGTTTTTT.

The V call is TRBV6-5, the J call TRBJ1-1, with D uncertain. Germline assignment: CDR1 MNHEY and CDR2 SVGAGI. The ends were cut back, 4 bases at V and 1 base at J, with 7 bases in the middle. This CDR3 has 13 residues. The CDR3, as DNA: TGTGCCAGCAGTTTACAGAGGAACACTGAAGCTTTCTTT. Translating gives CASSLQRNTEAFF.

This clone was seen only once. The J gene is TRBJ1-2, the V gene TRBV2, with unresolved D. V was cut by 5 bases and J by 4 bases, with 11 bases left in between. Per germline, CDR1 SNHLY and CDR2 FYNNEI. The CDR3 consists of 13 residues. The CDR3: CASSPQSLYGYTF. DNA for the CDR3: TGTGCCAGCAGTCCCCAGTCCCTCTATGGCTACACCTTC.

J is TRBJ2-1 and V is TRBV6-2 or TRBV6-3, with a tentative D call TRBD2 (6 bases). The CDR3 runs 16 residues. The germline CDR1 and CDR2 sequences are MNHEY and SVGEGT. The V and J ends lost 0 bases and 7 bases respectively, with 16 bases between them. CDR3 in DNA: TGTGCCAGCAGTTACTCGGGGAGGCGGGATCGTAATGAGCAGTTCTTC. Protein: CASSYSGRRDRNEQFF.